The 21 T cell receptor beta chains reported below all come from one sample, sequenced in a study of blood T cell repertoires in COVID-19. Measured with immunoSEQ multiplex PCR; TCRdb has only the in-frame clones, and not every one. The sample has 150,000 to 200,000 clones; under 85% are singletons. Input material: peripheral blood. The receptors stem from a man aged 65 to 79 who had recovered from COVID-19.

This rearrangement joins TRBV6-5 to TRBJ1-6; TRBD1 aligns across 11 bases. The CDR3 totals 12 residues. Trimming at V came to 8 bases and at J to 10 bases, leaving 1 base not matched to a gene. The V gene's germline CDR1 is MNHEY and CDR2 SVGAGI. The CDR3 nucleotides read TGTGCCAGCGGGACAGGGGGATCACCCCTCCACTTT. Translation: CASGTGGSPLHF.

The V and J genes are TRBV24-1 and TRBJ2-7; D perhaps matches TRBD2 (6 bases). The CDR3 is 16 residues long. Germline V gene lookup returns CDR1 KGHDR and CDR2 SFDVKD. V shed 0 bases and J shed 0 bases, with 11 bases lying between them. CDR3 in amino acids: CATSDLPPGVSYEQYF. DNA for the CDR3: TGTGCCACCAGTGATTTGCCTCCGGGGGTCTCCTACGAGCAGTACTTC.

The CDR3 coding sequence is TGTGCCAGTTCGTCACCGGGACACAGTTACGAGCAGTACTTC. Translated: CASSSPGHSYEQYF. V is TRBV18 and J is TRBJ2-7, with D perhaps matching TRBD1 (6 bases). The germline V gene has CDR1 KGHSH and CDR2 LQKENI. This CDR3 is 14 amino acids long. Trimming stripped 9 bases from V and 4 bases from J, with 19 bases between.

V and J are TRBV6-2 or TRBV6-3 and TRBJ1-2, with 10 bases lining up with TRBD1. Germline trimming cut 6 bases from V and 5 bases from J; bases unmatched to any gene: 15. The CDR3 sequence is 17 residues long. CDR1 is MNHEY and CDR2 is SVGEGT in the germline V gene. The CDR3 sequence is CASSPRQGAPIHYGYTF. The CDR3 coding sequence is TGTGCCAGCAGCCCTCGACAGGGGGCGCCTATTCATTATGGCTACACCTTC.

The J gene is TRBJ1-4, the V gene TRBV6-6; TRBD1 might be the D (6 bases). The CDR3 spans 14 residues. The germline gives CDR1 MNHNY, CDR2 SVGAGI (reference sequence). V lost 7 bases and J 3 bases, leaving 12 bases between the germline ends. CDR3 sequence reads: CASTPGGSNEKLFF. In nucleotides, the CDR3 is TGTGCCAGCACCCCGGGGGGCTCTAATGAAAAACTGTTTTTT.

The rearrangement joins TRBV6-1 to TRBJ2-7; 13 bases match TRBD2. V lost 4 bases, J lost 4 bases, and 16 bases stayed unmatched. CDR1 and CDR2 from the germline V gene are MNHNS and SASEGT. The CDR3 extends over 19 amino acids. CDR3 in amino acids: CASSVLAGGPPLRVYEQYF. CDR3 nucleotide sequence: TGTGCCAGCAGTGTACTAGCGGGAGGGCCCCCCTTGAGGGTATACGAGCAGTACTTC.

The V call is TRBV7-2, the J call TRBJ2-2, with D tentatively TRBD1 (6 bases). Germline values: CDR1 SGHTA, CDR2 FQGNSA. Trimming took 6 bases from V and 0 from J, leaving 11 bases between them. The CDR3 extends over 15 amino acids. CDR3 DNA: TGTGCCAGCAGATCCGGGACATCGAACACCGGGGAGCTGTTTTTT. Protein: CASRSGTSNTGELFF.

The chain joins TRBV14 to TRBJ1-4; 9 bases line up with TRBD1. The CDR3 covers 16 residues. The germline V gene encodes CDR1 SGHDN and CDR2 FVKESK. V lost 3 bases, J lost 2 bases, and 4 bases stayed unmatched. The CDR3 DNA is TGTGCCAGCAGCCAGCACAGGGGGCCTACTAATGAAAAACTGTTTTTT. This gives the protein CASSQHRGPTNEKLFF.

This clone was counted a single time. The chain recombines TRBV9 with TRBJ2-7; 13 bases are a match to TRBD2. The CDR3 runs to 16 residues. V was pared by 4 bases and J by 5 bases, with 9 bases of the junction left unmatched. CDR1 is SGDLS and CDR2 is YYNGEE in the germline V gene. The CDR3 bases are TGTGCCAGCAGCTCCTGGACTAGCGGGAGCTTAAACGAGCAGTACTTC. Translation gives CASSSWTSGSLNEQYF.

This clone was detected only a few times. J is TRBJ2-3 and V is TRBV9; 14 nucleotides match TRBD2. CDR1 and CDR2 from the germline V gene are SGDLS and YYNGEE. J was trimmed by 1 base and V by 4 bases; bases with no gene match: 11. The CDR3 contains 19 residues. CDR3 protein: CASSSPGLAGEGGTDTQYF. The CDR3 nucleotides are TGTGCCAGCAGCTCACCGGGACTAGCGGGAGAGGGGGGCACAGATACGCAGTATTTT.

The chain combines TRBV28 with TRBJ1-2; D unresolved. V lost 3 bases and J 4 bases, leaving 12 bases between the germline ends. Germline V gives CDR1 MDHEN, CDR2 SYDVKM. CDR3 size: 14 residues. The chain's CDR3 is CASSFGQSPYGYTF. DNA of the CDR3: TGTGCCAGCAGTTTTGGGCAGAGCCCCTATGGCTACACCTTC.

This chain connects TRBV11-2 to TRBJ2-5; 8 nucleotides match TRBD1. Germline V gene sequence: CDR1 SGHAT, CDR2 FQNNGV. V shed 4 bases and J 5 bases; nucleotides not matched to a gene: 9. This CDR3 contains 15 residues. The CDR3 is CASSSETGVSETQYF. CDR3 nucleotides: TGTGCCAGCAGCTCCGAGACAGGGGTGAGCGAGACCCAGTACTTC.

The chain uses TRBV28 and TRBJ2-1, with TRBD2 matching 7 bases. The CDR3 has 13 amino acids. Germline V gives CDR1 MDHEN, CDR2 SYDVKM. Unmatched junction bases numbered 11, after V lost 9 bases and J lost 9 bases. The CDR3 loop is CASILGGSSEQFF. The CDR3 coding sequence is TGTGCCAGTATATTGGGAGGGAGTAGTGAGCAGTTCTTC.

This clone occurred once. This chain connects TRBV30 to TRBJ2-3; D is uncertain. Germline V gives CDR1 GTSNPN, CDR2 SVGIG (reference sequence). The CDR3 spans 13 residues. V shed 4 bases and J shed 5 bases, with 13 bases lying between them. This CDR3 is CAWTTTHIDTQYF. CDR3 DNA sequence: TGTGCCTGGACGACAACGCATATAGATACGCAGTATTTT.

This chain joins TRBV5-1 and TRBJ2-3; 7 bases map to TRBD2. Germline values: CDR1 SGHRS, CDR2 YFSETQ. The CDR3 is made up of 15 amino acids. Trimming took 4 bases from V and 1 from J; bases not matched to a gene: 6. The CDR3 DNA reads as TGCGCCAGCAGCCCCACCACTAGCGGCACAGATACGCAGTATTTT. Translated, it gives CASSPTTSGTDTQYF.

This clone was found once. The chain employs TRBV5-4 and TRBJ2-1; 10 bases agree with TRBD2. With 4 bases clipped from V and 7 bases from J, the junction kept 5 bases outside the gene matches. The V gene's germline CDR1 is SGHNT and CDR2 YYREEE (reference sequence). The CDR3 is 14 residues long. The CDR3: CASSGLAGENEQFF. The CDR3 nucleotides are TGTGCCAGCAGCGGGCTAGCGGGAGAGAATGAGCAGTTCTTC. The full variable domain, with the rest looked up from reference TRBV5-4 and TRBJ2-1, is ETGVTQSPTHLIKTRGQQVTLRCSSQSGHNTVSWYQQALGQGPQFIFQYYREEENGRGNFPPRFSGLQFPNYSSELNVNALELDDSALYLCASSGLAGENEQFFGPGTRLTVL.

This clone was seen a handful of times. The rearrangement joins TRBV9 to TRBJ1-1, with 9 bases matching TRBD1. Trimming removed 3 bases from V and 4 bases from J; junction bases left unmatched: 7. The V gene's germline CDR1 is SGDLS and CDR2 YYNGEE. This CDR3 has 15 residues. CDR3 nucleotide sequence: TGTGCCAGCAGCGGCCGCGGGACAGGGAGCACTGAAGCTTTCTTT. This encodes CASSGRGTGSTEAFF.

The chain employs TRBV5-5 and TRBJ2-7; D perhaps matches TRBD1 (6 bases). V dropped 2 bases and J dropped 5 bases, with 14 bases sitting between them. Germline V gives CDR1 SGHKS, CDR2 YYEKEE (reference sequence). CDR3 length equals 14 residues. This CDR3 reads CASSFLSRDNEQYF. In nucleotides, the CDR3 is TGTGCCAGCAGCTTTCTTAGCAGGGACAACGAGCAGTACTTC.

The chain recombines TRBV9 with TRBJ2-5, with TRBD2 identical over 10 bases. V was clipped by 0 bases and J by 2 bases; unmatched bases: 4. The germline V gene has CDR1 SGDLS and CDR2 YYNGEE. The CDR3 has 16 amino acids. CDR3 coding DNA: TGTGCCAGCAGCGTAGGAACTAGCGGGATGCAAGAGACCCAGTACTTC. Translated: CASSVGTSGMQETQYF.

The rearrangement links TRBV6-5 to TRBJ2-7; possibly TRBD2 for D (5 bases). Germline V gene sequence: CDR1 MNHEY, CDR2 SVGAGI. The length of the CDR3 is 14 residues. V was trimmed by 5 bases and J by 4 bases, leaving 15 bases between them. CDR3 region: CASSPGPSYYEQYF. CDR3 DNA: TGTGCCAGCAGTCCCGGGCCTAGCTATTACGAGCAGTACTTC.

A remark on this clone: Other DNA sequences in the same sample also yield this CDR3. The CDR3 loop is CASSPGGETQYF. CDR3 DNA sequence: TGTGCCAGCTCACCCGGCGGAGAGACCCAGTACTTC. This sequence joins TRBV18 and TRBJ2-5; D not certain. The V end was cut by 3 bases, the J end by 4 bases, with 6 bases between. The CDR3 sequence is 12 residues long. Per the germline V gene, CDR1 is KGHSH and CDR2 is LQKENI.